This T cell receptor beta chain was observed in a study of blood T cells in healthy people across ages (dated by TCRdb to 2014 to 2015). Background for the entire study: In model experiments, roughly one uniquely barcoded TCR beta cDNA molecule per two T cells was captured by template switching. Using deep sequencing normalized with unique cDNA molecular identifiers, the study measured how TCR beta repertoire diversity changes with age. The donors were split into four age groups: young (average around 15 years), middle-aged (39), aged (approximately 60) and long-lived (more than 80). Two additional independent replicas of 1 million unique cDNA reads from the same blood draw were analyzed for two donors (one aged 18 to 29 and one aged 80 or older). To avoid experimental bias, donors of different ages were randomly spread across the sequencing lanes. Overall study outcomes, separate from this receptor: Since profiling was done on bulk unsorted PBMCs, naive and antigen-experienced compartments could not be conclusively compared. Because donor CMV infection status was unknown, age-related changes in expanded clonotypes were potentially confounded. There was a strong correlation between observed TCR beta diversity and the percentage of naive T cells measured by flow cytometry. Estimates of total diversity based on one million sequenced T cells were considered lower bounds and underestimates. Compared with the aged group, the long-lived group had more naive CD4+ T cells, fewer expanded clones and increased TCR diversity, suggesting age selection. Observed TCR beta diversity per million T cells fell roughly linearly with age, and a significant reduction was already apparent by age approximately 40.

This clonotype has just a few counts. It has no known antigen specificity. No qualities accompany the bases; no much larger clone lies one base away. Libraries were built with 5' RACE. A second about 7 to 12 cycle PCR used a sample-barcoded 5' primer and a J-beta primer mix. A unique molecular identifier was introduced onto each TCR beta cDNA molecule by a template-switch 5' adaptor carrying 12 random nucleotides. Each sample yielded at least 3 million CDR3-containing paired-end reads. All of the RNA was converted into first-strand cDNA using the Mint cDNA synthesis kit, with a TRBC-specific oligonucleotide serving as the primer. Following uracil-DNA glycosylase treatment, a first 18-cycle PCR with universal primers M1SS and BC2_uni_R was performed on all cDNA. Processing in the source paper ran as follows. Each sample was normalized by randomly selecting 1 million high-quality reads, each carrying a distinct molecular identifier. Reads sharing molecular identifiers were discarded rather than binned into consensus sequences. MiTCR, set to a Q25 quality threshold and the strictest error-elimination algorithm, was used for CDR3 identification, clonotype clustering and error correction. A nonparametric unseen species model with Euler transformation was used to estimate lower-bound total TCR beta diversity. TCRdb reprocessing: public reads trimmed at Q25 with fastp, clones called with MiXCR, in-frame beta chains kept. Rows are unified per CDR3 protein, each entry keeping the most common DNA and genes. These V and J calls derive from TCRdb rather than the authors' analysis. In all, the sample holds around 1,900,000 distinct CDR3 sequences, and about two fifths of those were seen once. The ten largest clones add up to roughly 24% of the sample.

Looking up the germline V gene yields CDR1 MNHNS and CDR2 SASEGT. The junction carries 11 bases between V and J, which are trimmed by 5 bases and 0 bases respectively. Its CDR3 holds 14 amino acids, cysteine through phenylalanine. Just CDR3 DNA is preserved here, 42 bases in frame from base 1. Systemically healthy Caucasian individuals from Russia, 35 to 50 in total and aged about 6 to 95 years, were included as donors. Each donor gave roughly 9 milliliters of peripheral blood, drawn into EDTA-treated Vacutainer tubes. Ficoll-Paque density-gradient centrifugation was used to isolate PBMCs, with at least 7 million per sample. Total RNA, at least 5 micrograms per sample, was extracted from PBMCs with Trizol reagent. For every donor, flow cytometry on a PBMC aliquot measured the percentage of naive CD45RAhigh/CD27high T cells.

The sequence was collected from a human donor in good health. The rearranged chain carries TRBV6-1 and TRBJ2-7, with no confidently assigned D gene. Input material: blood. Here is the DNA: TGTGCCAGCAGTCCGGCTATGGGCTCCTACGAGCAGTACTTC. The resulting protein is CASSPAMGSYEQYF.